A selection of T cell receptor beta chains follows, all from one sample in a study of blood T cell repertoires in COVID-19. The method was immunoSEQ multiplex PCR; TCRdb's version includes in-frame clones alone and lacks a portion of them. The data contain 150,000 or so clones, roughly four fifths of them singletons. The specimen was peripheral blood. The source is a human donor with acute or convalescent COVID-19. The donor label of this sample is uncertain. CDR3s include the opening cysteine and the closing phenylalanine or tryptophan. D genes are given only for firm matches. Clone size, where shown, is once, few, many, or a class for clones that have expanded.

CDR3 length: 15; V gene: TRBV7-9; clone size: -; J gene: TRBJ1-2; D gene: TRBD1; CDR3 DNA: TGTGCCAGCAGCTTTACCCGGGACAGAAACTATGGCTACACCTTC; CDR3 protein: CASSFTRDRNYGYTF
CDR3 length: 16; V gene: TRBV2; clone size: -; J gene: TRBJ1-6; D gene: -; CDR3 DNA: TGTGCCAGCAGTGAAAATAGTCAGGTCCTGAATTCACCCCTCCACTTT; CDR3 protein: CASSENSQVLNSPLHF
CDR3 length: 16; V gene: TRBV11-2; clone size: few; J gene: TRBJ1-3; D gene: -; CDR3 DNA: TGTGCCAGCAGCTTAGCCCGCGGGGGTCTTGGAAACACCATATATTTT; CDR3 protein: CASSLARGGLGNTIYF
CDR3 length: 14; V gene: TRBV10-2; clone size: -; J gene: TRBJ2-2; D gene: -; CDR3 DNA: TGCGCCAGCAGTTTGGACAGCTACACCGGGGAGCTGTTTTTT; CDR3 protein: CASSLDSYTGELFF
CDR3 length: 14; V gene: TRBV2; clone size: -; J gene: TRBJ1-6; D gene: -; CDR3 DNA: TGTGCCAGCAGGGTCGGGACCTATAATTCACCCCTCCACTTT; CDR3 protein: CASRVGTYNSPLHF
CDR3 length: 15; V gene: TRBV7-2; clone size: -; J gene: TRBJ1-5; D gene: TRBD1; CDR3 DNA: TGTGCCAGCAGCTCGACAGGGGAGGCGAATCAGCCCCAGCATTTT; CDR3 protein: CASSSTGEANQPQHF
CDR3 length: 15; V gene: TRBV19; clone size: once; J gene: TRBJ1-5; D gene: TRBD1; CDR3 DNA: TGTGCCAGTAGTATCCGGACAGGTGATAATCAGCCCCAGCATTTT; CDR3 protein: CASSIRTGDNQPQHF
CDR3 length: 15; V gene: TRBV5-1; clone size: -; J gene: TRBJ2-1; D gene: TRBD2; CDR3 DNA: TGCGCCAGCAGCACCGGACTAGCGGGGGTGGATGAGCAGTTCTTC; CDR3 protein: CASSTGLAGVDEQFF
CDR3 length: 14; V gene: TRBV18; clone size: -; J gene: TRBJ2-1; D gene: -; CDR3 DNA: TGTGCCAGCTCACCACCGAGCTCCTACAATGAGCAGTTCTTC; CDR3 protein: CASSPPSSYNEQFF
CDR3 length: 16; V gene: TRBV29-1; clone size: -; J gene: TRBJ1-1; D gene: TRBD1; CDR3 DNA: TGCAGCGTTGTAGGTGTGAGGACAGGGGGGAACACTGAAGCTTTCTTT; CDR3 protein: CSVVGVRTGGNTEAFF
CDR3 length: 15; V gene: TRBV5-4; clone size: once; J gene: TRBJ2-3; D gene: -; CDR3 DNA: TGTGCCAGCAGCTTAGGGGGTATGGGCACAGATACGCAGTATTTT; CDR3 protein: CASSLGGMGTDTQYF
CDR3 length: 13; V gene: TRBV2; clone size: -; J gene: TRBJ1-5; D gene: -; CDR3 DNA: TGTGCCAGCAGCCGACAGGGCAATCAGCCCCAGCATTTT; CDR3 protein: CASSRQGNQPQHF
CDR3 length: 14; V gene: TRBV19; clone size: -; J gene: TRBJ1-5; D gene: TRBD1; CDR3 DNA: TGTGCCACCAAACTAGGACAGGGCAATCAGCCCCAGCATTTT; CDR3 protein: CATKLGQGNQPQHF
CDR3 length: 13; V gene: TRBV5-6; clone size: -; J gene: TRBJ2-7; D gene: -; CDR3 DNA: TGTGCCAGCAGCTTAAGGGGTAGCTACGAGCAGTACTTC; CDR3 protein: CASSLRGSYEQYF
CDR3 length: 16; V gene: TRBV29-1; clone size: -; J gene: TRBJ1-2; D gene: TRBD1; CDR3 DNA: TGCAGCGTTGAAGGTCGCCGGGACAGGGACCGCTATGGCTACACCTTC; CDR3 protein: CSVEGRRDRDRYGYTF
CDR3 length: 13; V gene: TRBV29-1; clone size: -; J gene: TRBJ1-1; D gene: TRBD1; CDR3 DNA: TGCAGCGTTGCTCGGACAGGGGTGACTGAAGCTTTCTTT; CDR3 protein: CSVARTGVTEAFF
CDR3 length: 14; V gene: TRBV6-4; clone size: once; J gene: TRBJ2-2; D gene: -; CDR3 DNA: TGTGCCAGCAGTCTACAGGGTGGGCCGGGGAAGCTGTTTTTT; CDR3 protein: CASSLQGGPGKLFF
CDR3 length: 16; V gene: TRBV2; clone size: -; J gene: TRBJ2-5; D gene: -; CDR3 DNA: TGTGCCAGCAGTGATAGTCAGGTCTTCTGGTCAGAGACCCAGTACTTC; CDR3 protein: CASSDSQVFWSETQYF
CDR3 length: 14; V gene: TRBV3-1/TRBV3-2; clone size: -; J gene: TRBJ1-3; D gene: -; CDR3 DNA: TGTGCCAGCAAACGGGGGGCTGGGGGTCAGACCATATATTTT; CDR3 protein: CASKRGAGGQTIYF
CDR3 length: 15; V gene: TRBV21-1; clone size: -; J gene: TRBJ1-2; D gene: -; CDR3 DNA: TGTGCCAGCAGCAAATGGGGCCGCTCTCCCTATGGCTACACCTTC; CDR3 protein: CASSKWGRSPYGYTF
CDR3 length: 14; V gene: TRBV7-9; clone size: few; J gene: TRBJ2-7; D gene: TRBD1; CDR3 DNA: TGTGCCAGCAGCTCGGACAGGACCCTTCGGGAGCAGTACTTC; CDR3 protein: CASSSDRTLREQYF
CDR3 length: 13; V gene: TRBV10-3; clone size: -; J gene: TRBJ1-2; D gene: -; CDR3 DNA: TGTGCCATCAGTGAGGGGGCGAACTATGGCTACACCTTC; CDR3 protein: CAISEGANYGYTF
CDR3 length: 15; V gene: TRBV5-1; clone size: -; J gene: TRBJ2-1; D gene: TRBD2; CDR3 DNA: TGCGCCAGCAGACCCCTCGGGACTAGAGACAATGAGCAGTTCTTC; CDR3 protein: CASRPLGTRDNEQFF
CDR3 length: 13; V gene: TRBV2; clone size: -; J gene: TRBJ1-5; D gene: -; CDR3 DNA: TGTGCCAGCAGTGAGAGGGAGGGCTCGGCCCAGCATTTT; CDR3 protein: CASSEREGSAQHF
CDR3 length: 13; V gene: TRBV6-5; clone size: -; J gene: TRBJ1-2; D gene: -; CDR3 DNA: TGTGCCAGCAGTAACAGTCGTCCGCGTGGCTACACCTTC; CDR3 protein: CASSNSRPRGYTF
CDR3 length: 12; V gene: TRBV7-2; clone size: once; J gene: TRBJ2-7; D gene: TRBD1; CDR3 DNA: TGTGCCAGCAGCACGACAGGGGCCGAGCAGTACTTC; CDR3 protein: CASSTTGAEQYF
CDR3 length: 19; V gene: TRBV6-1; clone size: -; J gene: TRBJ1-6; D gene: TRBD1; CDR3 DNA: TGTGCCAGCAGTGAAATCTGGACAGGGATGAGCTCCTATAATTCACCCCTCCACTTT; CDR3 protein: CASSEIWTGMSSYNSPLHF
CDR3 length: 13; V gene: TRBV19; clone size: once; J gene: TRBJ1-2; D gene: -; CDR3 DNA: TGTGCCACCTTAAAAACAGGGAACTATGGCTACACCTTC; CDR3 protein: CATLKTGNYGYTF
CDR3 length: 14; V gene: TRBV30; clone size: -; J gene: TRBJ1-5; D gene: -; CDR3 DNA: TGTGCCTGGAGTCGGCGGGGAGGGAATCAGCCCCAGCATTTT; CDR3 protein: CAWSRRGGNQPQHF
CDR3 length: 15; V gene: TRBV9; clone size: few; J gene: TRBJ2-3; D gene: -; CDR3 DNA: TGTGCCGCCTCCCGGACAGATGGGAACACAGATACGCAGTATTTT; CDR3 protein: CAASRTDGNTDTQYF
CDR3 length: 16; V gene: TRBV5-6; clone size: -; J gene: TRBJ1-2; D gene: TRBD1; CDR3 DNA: TGTGCCAGCAGCTTGGGACAGGGGTCGGCTAACTATGGCTACACCTTC; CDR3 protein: CASSLGQGSANYGYTF
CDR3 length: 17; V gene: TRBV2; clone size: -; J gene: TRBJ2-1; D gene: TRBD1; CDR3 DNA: TGTGCCAGCAGTGAAGCGACTGCAGGGGGCTCCTACAATGAGCAGTTCTTC; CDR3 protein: CASSEATAGGSYNEQFF
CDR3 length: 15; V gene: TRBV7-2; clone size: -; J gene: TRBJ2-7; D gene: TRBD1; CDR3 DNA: TGTGCCAGCCGTAAAAACCGGGACAGGATCTACGAGCAGTACTTC; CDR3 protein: CASRKNRDRIYEQYF
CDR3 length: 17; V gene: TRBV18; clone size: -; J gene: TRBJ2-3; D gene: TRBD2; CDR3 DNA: TGTGCCAGCTCACCACCGAGCGGGGGCTCTACGGCAGATACGCAGTATTTT; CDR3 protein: CASSPPSGGSTADTQYF
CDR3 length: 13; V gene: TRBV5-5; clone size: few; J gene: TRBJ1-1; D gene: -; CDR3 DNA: TGTGCCAGCAGCTTAGGGGTCGGCACTGAAGCTTTCTTT; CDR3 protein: CASSLGVGTEAFF
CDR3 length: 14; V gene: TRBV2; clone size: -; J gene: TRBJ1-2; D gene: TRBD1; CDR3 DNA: TGTGCCAGCAGTTCGAGGACAGGGGGCTCAGGCTACACCTTC; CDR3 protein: CASSSRTGGSGYTF
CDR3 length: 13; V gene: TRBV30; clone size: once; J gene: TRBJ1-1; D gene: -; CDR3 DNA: TGTGCCTGGAGTCAGTTGGGCACTTCAGAAGCTTTCTTT; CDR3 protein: CAWSQLGTSEAFF
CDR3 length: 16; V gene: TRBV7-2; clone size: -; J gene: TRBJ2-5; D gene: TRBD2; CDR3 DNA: TGTGCCAGCAGCTCCCCCGCGGGGGGAAATCAAGAGACCCAGTACTTC; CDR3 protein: CASSSPAGGNQETQYF
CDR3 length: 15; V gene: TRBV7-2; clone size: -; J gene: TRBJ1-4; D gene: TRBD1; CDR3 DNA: TGTGCCAGCAGCTTAGCCCCGGGACAGAACGAAAAACTGTTTTTT; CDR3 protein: CASSLAPGQNEKLFF
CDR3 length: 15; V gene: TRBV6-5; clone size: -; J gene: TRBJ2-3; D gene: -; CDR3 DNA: TGTGCCAGCAGTCCAATGGGGCCTTACACAGATACGCAGTATTTT; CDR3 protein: CASSPMGPYTDTQYF
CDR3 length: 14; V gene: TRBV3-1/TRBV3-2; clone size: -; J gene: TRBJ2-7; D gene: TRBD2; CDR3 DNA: TGTGCCAGCAGGGATAGCGGGGGGCCTTACGAGCAGTACTTC; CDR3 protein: CASRDSGGPYEQYF
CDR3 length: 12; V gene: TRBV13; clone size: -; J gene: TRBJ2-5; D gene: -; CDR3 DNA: TGTGCCAGCAGCCGGGACTGGGAGACCCAGTACTTC; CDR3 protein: CASSRDWETQYF
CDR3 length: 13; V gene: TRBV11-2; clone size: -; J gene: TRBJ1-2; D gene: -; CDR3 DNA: TGTGCCAGCAGTCCAGGGCCCTTCTATGGCTACACCTTC; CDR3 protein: CASSPGPFYGYTF
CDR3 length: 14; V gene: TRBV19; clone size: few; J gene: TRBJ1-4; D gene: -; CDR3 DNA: TGTGCCAGTACCAACGCGGGGATTAGTGAAAAACTGTTTTTT; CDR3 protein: CASTNAGISEKLFF
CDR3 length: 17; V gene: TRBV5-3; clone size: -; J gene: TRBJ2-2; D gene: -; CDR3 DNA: TGTGCCAGAAGCTTGGGCGGCAGGAGGTGGCTCACCGGGGAGCTGTTTTTT; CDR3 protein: CARSLGGRRWLTGELFF
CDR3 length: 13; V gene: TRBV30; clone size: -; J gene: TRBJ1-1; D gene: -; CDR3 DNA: TGTGCCTGGAGTAAGCAGGCCAACACTGAAGCTTTCTTT; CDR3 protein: CAWSKQANTEAFF